What follows describes a single TCR beta chain. Its antigen is currently unknown. The data were taken from a study of cytomegalovirus exposure and HLA in healthy donors. The wider study: Around 78 million unique TCRs, all from HLA-typed donors, were included in an early release of the data. Of the donors genotyped, about 390 in all, around 77% fell in the Caucasian-associated ancestry cluster. The study's findings and limits: What a later analysis showed was that several of the most significant clusters appeared linked to common viral pathogens. Rare TCR sequences dominated, though some public TCRs recurred in many donors.

Researchers ran the PCR with 60 Vbeta and 13 Jbeta primers. Produced via immunoSEQ multiplex PCR; TCRdb's table is partial and in-frame only. The table lists tens of thousands of clones, approximately 77% of them singletons. CDR3 length: 13 amino acids. V dropped 11 bases and J dropped 0 bases, with 13 bases sitting between them. CDR1 and CDR2 from the germline V gene are LNHNV and YYDKDF (reference sequence). Input material: PBMCs. This chain links TRBV15 with TRBJ1-1; D unresolved. This clonotype was obtained from a woman aged 25 to 39 in good health and CMV-seropositive. The CDR3 DNA sequence: TGTGCCCTCCTCGCCGCGATGAACACTGAAGCTTTCTTT. Translation: CALLAAMNTEAFF.